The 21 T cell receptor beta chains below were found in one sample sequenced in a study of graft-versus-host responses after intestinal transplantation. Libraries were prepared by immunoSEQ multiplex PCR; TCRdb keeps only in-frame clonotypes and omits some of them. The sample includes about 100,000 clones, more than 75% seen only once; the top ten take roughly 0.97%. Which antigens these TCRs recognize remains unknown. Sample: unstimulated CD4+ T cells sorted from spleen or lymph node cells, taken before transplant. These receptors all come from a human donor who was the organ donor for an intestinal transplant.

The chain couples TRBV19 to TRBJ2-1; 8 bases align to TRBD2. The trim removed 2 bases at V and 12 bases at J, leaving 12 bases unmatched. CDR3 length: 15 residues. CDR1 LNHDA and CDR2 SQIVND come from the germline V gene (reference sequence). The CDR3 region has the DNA TGTGCCAGTAGTATATCAAGCGGGGGACCCACAGGGCAGTTCTTC. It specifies CASSISSGGPTGQFF.

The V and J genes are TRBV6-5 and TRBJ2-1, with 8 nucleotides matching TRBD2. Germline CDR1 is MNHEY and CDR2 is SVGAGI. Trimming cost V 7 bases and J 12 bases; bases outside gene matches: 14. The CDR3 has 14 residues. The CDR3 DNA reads TGTGCCAGCAATAAGATAGCGGGGCCGGCGACGCAGTTCTTC. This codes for CASNKIAGPATQFF.

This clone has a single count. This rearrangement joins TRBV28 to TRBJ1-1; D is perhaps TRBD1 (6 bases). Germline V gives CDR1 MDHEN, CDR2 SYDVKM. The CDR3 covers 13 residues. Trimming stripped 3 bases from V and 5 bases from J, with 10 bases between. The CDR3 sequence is CASSFGRGTEAFF. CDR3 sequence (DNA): TGTGCCAGCAGTTTCGGCAGGGGAACTGAAGCTTTCTTT.

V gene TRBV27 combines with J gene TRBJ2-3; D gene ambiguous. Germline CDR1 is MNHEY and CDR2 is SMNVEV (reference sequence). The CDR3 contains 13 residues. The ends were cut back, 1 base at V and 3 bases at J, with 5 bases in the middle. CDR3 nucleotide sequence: TGTGCCAGCAGTTTATTGATTACAGATACGCAGTATTTT. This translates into CASSLLITDTQYF.

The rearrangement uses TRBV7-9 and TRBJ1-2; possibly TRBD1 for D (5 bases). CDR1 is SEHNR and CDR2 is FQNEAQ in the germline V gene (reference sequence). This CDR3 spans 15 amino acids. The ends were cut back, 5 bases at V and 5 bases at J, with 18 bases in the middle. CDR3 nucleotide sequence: TGTGCCAGCAGCCAGCCGGCCAGGGTAGCGTATGGCTACACCTTC. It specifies CASSQPARVAYGYTF.

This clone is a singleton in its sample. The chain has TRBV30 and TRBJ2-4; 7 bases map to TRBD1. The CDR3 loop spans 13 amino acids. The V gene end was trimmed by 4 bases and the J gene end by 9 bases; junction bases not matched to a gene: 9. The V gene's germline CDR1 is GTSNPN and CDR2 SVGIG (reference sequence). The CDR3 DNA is TGTGCCTGGACCCTCCGGGACAGAGGCATTCAGTACTTC. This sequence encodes CAWTLRDRGIQYF.

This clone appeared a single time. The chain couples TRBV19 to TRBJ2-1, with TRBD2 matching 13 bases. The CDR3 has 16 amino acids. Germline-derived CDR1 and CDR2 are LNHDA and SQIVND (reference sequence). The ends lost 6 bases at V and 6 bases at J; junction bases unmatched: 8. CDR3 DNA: TGTGCCAGTAGGACCTGGGGACTAGCGGGGATCAATGAGCAGTTCTTC. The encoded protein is CASRTWGLAGINEQFF.

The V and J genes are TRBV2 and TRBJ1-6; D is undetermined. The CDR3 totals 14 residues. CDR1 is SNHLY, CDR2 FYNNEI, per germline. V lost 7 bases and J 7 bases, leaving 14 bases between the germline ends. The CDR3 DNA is TGTGCCAGCAACCCTTGGGGAGGGAATTCACCCCTCCACTTT. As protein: CASNPWGGNSPLHF.

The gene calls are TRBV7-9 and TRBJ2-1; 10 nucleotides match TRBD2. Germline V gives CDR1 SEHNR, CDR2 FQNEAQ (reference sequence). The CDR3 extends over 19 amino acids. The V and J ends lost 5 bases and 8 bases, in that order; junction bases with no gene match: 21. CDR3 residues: CASSLGLAWNARPLDEQFF. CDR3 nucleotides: TGTGCCAGCAGCCTGGGACTAGCGTGGAACGCCCGACCTTTAGATGAGCAGTTCTTC.

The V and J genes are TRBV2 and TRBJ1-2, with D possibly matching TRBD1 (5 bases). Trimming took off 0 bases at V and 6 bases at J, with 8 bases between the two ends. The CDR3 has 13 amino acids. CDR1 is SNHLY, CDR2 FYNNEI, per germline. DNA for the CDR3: TGTGCCAGCAGTGAAGCGAGGGGAGATGGCTACACCTTC. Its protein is CASSEARGDGYTF.

This CDR3 reads CASSTGVADTQYF. In DNA form, the CDR3 reads TGTGCCAGCTCGACAGGGGTTGCAGATACGCAGTATTTT. The genes are TRBV6-1 and TRBJ2-3; 8 bases are shared with TRBD1. The CDR3 consists of 13 residues. Germline trimming cut 8 bases from V and 4 bases from J; bases unmatched to any gene: 5. CDR1 MNHNS and CDR2 SASEGT come from the germline V gene.

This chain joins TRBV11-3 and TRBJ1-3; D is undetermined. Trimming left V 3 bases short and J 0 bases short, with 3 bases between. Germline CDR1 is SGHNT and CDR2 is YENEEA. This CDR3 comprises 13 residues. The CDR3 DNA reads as TGTGCCAGCAGCTTTAACTCTGGAAACACCATATATTTT. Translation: CASSFNSGNTIYF.

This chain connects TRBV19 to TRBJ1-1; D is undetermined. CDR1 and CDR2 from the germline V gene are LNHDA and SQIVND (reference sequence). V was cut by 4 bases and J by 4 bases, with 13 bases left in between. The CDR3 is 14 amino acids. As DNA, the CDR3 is TGTGCCAGTAGTACCCCCAGACCAAGCACTGAAGCTTTCTTT. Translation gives CASSTPRPSTEAFF.

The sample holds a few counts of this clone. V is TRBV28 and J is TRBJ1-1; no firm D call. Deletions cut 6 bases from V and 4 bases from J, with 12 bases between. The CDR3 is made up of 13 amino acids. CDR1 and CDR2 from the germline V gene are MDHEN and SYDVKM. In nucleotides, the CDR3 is TGTGCCAGCAGAGGACTCGCGGGCACTGAAGCTTTCTTT. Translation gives CASRGLAGTEAFF.

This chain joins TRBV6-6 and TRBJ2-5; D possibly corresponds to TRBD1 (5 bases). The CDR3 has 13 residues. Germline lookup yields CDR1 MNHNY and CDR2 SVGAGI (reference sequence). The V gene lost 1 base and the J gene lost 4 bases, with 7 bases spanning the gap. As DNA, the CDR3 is TGTGCCAGCAGTTACTGGGGCAGAGAGACCCAGTACTTC. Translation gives CASSYWGRETQYF.

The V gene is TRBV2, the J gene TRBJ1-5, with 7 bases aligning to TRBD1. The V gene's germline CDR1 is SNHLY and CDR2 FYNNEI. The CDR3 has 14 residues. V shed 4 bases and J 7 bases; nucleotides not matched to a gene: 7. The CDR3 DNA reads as TGTGCCAGCAGTGCCACGACAGGGAACCAGCCCCAGCATTTT. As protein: CASSATTGNQPQHF.

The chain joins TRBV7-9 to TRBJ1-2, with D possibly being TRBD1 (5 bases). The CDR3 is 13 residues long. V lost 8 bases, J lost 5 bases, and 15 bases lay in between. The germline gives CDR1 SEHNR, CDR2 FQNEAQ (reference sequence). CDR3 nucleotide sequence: TGTGCCAGCTCCCCGGCGGGGGAATATGGCTACACCTTC. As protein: CASSPAGEYGYTF. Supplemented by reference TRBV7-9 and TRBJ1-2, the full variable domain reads DTGVSQNPRHKITKRGQNVTFRCDPISEHNRLYWYRQTLGQGPEFLTYFQNEAQLEKSRLLSDRFSAERPKGSFSTLEIQRTEQGDSAMYLCASSPAGEYGYTFGSGTRLTVV.

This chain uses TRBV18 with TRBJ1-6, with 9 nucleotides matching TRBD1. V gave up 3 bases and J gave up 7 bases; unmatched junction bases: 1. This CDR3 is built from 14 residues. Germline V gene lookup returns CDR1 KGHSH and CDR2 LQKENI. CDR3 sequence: CASSPGTGNSPLHF. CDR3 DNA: TGTGCCAGCTCACCTGGGACAGGGAATTCACCCCTCCACTTT.

The CDR3, as DNA: TGTGCCAGCAGCCCAGGAGGGGTACGCACCGGGGAGCTGTTTTTT. The encoded protein is CASSPGGVRTGELFF. The chain recombines TRBV7-8 with TRBJ2-2, with D possibly matching TRBD2 (6 bases). Germline lookup yields CDR1 SGHVS and CDR2 FQNEAQ. The CDR3 runs 15 residues. Trimming pared 5 bases from V and 4 bases from J, leaving 14 bases between.

DNA of the CDR3: TGTGCCTGGAGTGTTCGTCGTTGGTCCTCTGGGGCCAACGTCCTGACTTTC. Protein sequence: CAWSVRRWSSGANVLTF. The chain employs TRBV30 and TRBJ2-6, with D uncertain. Trimming removed 0 bases at V and 0 bases at J, with 12 bases between. The CDR3 has 17 residues. The germline V gene encodes CDR1 GTSNPN and CDR2 SVGIG (reference sequence).

CDR3 amino acids: CASEGEFTDTQYF. CDR3 DNA: TGCGCCAGCGAGGGGGAATTCACAGATACGCAGTATTTT. The rearrangement links TRBV10-2 to TRBJ2-3; perhaps TRBD1 as D (6 bases). The CDR3 length is 13 residues. Germline loops: CDR1 WSHSY, CDR2 SAAADI. Trimming stripped 8 bases from V and 2 bases from J, with 11 bases between.